This is a list of T cell receptor beta chains from one sample in a study of blood T cell repertoires in COVID-19. This table comes from immunoSEQ multiplex PCR, and its TCRdb copy is limited to in-frame clones, with some not included. The table shows 250,000 or so clones, with 70% to 90% occurring only once. The specimen was PBMCs or T cells enriched from blood (not recorded which). The receptors derive from a man in his fifties or sixties who had been exposed to COVID-19. Each CDR3 is given with its conserved first and last residue. The D gene is left open where the match is weak. Only part of the rows carry a size: once, few, many, or a class if the clone is expanded.

.	TRBV5-4	TRBJ1-1	.	CASSREGHMNTEAFF	TGTGCCAGCTCTCGGGAAGGGCACATGAACACTGAAGCTTTCTTT
.	TRBV12-3/TRBV12-4	TRBJ1-5	.	CASSKQNQPQHF	TGTGCCAGCAGTAAACAGAACCAGCCCCAGCATTTT
.	TRBV18	TRBJ1-3	TRBD1	CASSSTGGSDTIYF	TGTGCCAGCTCATCGACAGGGGGCTCGGACACCATATATTTT
.	TRBV7-3	TRBJ1-3	.	CASSLGGFGNTIYF	TGTGCCAGCAGCCTAGGAGGTTTTGGAAACACCATATATTTT
.	TRBV28	TRBJ1-1	TRBD1	CASSHRGHERGAFF	TGTGCCAGCAGTCACAGGGGACACGAACGAGGAGCTTTCTTT
.	TRBV19	TRBJ1-2	TRBD1	CASIKRTGQGLYGYTF	TGTGCCAGTATCAAGAGGACAGGCCAAGGTCTCTATGGCTACACCTTC
.	TRBV15	TRBJ2-1	TRBD2	CATSRDLTSGSRDNEQFF	TGTGCCACCAGCAGAGATCTGACTAGCGGCAGCCGGGACAATGAGCAGTTCTTC
.	TRBV5-5	TRBJ1-1	.	CASSPLGHRQNTEAFF	TGTGCCAGCAGCCCCCTGGGACACCGGCAAAACACTGAAGCTTTCTTT
.	TRBV5-6	TRBJ2-7	TRBD1	CASSFFAGQGSYEQYF	TGTGCCAGCAGCTTTTTCGCTGGACAGGGATCCTACGAGCAGTACTTC
.	TRBV11-2	TRBJ2-3	.	CASSPWTSTDTQYF	TGTGCCAGCAGCCCATGGACTAGCACAGATACGCAGTATTTT
.	TRBV11-2	TRBJ1-5	.	CASSFGGGDQPQHF	TGTGCCAGCAGCTTCGGCGGGGGGGATCAGCCCCAGCATTTT
once	TRBV6-5	TRBJ1-3	.	CASSDAPWGANTIYF	TGTGCCAGCAGCGACGCACCCTGGGGCGCAAACACCATATATTTT
.	TRBV19	TRBJ1-5	.	CASSPGRIASNQPQHF	TGTGCCAGTAGTCCTGGGAGGATCGCAAGCAATCAGCCCCAGCATTTT
once	TRBV12-3/TRBV12-4	TRBJ2-6	.	CATATRANVLTF	TGTGCCACCGCCACAAGGGCCAACGTCCTGACTTTC
.	TRBV6-5	TRBJ1-6	TRBD1	CASTGQGNSPLHF	TGTGCCAGCACGGGACAGGGGAATTCACCCCTCCACTTT
.	TRBV5-5	TRBJ1-1	.	CASSASPGLNTEAFF	TGTGCCAGCAGCGCCTCTCCAGGCCTGAACACTGAAGCTTTCTTT
.	TRBV4-1	TRBJ2-5	TRBD2	CASSQWTSGVQETQYF	TGCGCCAGCAGCCAATGGACTAGCGGGGTCCAAGAGACCCAGTACTTC
.	TRBV7-9	TRBJ2-2	.	CASSLPTGTNTGELFF	TGTGCCAGCAGCCTACCGACAGGAACCAACACCGGGGAGCTGTTTTTT
.	TRBV7-2	TRBJ2-7	TRBD1	CASSSTGAYEQYF	TGTGCCAGCAGCTCGACAGGGGCCTACGAGCAGTACTTC
.	TRBV30	TRBJ2-2	TRBD2	CAWSSSGASDTGELFF	TGTGCCTGGAGTTCTAGCGGGGCCTCGGACACCGGGGAGCTGTTTTTT
.	TRBV2	TRBJ1-4	TRBD1	CAGRQGAVDEKLFF	TGTGCCGGACGACAGGGGGCCGTAGATGAAAAACTGTTTTTT
.	TRBV30	TRBJ2-2	.	CAWSAGFSGELFF	TGTGCCTGGAGTGCGGGATTCTCCGGGGAGCTGTTTTTT
.	TRBV19	TRBJ2-6	.	CASRRDFSGANVLTF	TGTGCCAGTAGAAGGGACTTCTCTGGGGCCAACGTCCTGACTTTC
once	TRBV2	TRBJ1-1	.	CASGAETNTEAFF	TGTGCCAGCGGTGCGGAGACGAACACTGAAGCTTTCTTT
.	TRBV3-1/TRBV3-2	TRBJ1-2	.	CASSQHAGANYGYTF	TGTGCCAGCAGCCAGCACGCGGGCGCTAACTATGGCTACACCTTC
.	TRBV5-8	TRBJ2-5	.	CASNPGEEETQYF	TGTGCCAGCAACCCGGGGGAGGAAGAGACCCAGTACTTC
once	TRBV28	TRBJ1-2	TRBD1	CASSSGTGTWYGYTF	TGTGCCAGCAGTTCCGGGACAGGGACTTGGTATGGCTACACCTTC